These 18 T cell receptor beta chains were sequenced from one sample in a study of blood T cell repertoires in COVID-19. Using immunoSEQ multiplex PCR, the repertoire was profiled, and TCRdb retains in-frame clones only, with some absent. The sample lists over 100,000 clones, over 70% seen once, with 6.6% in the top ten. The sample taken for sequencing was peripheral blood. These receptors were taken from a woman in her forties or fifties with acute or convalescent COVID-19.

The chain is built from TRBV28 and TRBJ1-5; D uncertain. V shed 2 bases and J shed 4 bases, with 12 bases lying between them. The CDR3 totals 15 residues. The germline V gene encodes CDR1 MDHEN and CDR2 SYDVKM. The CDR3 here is CASSLGSAGNQPQHF. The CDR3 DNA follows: TGTGCCAGCAGTTTAGGGTCGGCGGGGAATCAGCCCCAGCATTTT.

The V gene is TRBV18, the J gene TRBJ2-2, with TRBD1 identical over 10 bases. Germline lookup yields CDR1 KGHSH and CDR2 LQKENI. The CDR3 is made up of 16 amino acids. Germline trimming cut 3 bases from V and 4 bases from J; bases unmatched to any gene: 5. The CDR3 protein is CASSPKRDRGTGELFF. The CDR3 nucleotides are TGTGCCAGCTCACCTAAGCGGGACAGGGGCACCGGGGAGCTGTTTTTT.

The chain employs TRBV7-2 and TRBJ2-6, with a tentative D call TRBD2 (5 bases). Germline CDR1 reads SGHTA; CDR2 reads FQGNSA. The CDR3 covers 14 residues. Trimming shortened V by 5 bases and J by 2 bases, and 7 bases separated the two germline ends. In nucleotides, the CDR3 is TGTGCCAGCAGCGAGAGGGCTGGGGCCAACGTCCTGACTTTC. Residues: CASSERAGANVLTF.

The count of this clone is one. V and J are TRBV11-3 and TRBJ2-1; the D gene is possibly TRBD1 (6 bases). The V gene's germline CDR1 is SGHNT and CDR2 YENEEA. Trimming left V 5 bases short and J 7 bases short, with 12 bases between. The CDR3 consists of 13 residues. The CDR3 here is CASSPGQRNEQFF. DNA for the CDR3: TGTGCCAGCAGCCCCGGACAGCGGAATGAGCAGTTCTTC. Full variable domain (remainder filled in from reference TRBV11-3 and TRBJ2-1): EAGVVQSPRYKIIEKKQPVAFWCNPISGHNTLYWYLQNLGQGPELLIRYENEEAVDDSQLPKDRFSAERLKGVDSTLKIQPAELGDSAVYLCASSPGQRNEQFFGPGTRLTVL.

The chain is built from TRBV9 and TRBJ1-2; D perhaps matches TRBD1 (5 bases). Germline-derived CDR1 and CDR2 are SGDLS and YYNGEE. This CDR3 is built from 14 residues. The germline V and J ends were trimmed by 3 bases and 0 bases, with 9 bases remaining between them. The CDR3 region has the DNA TGTGCCAGCAGCGACGGAGGGGCTAACTATGGCTACACCTTC. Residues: CASSDGGANYGYTF.

This CDR3 reads CASSQEGTSRNYGYTF. The CDR3 bases are TGCGCCAGCAGCCAAGAGGGGACATCCCGTAACTATGGCTACACCTTC. This chain links TRBV4-1 with TRBJ1-2, with D possibly matching TRBD1 (6 bases). The CDR3 runs 16 residues. The germline V gene has CDR1 MGHRA and CDR2 YSYEKL. Trimming left V 0 bases short and J 1 base short, with 12 bases between.

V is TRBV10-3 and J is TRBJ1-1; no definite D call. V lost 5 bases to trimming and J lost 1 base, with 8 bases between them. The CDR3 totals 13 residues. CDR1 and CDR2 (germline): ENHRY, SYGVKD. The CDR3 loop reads CAISSGGNTEAFF. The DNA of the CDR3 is TGTGCCATCAGTAGTGGAGGGAACACTGAAGCTTTCTTT.

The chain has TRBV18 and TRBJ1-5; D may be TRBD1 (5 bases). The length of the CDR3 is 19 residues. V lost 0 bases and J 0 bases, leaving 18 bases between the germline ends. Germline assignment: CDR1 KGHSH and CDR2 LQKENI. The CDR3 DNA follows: TGTGCCAGCTCACCACCGGTCGGGACTACCCCTGATAGCAATCAGCCCCAGCATTTT. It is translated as CASSPPVGTTPDSNQPQHF.

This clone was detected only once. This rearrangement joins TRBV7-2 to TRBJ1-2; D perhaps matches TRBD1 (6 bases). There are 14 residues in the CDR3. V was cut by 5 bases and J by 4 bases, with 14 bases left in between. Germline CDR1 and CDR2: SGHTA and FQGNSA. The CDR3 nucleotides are TGTGCCAGCAGCCCGGACAGTCTTCCCTATGGCTACACCTTC. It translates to CASSPDSLPYGYTF.

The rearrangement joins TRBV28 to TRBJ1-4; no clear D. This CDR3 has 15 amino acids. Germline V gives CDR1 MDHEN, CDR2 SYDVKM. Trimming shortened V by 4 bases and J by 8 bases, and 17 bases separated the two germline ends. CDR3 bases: TGTGCCAGCAGTTATTTCGGCGGGCGGGTCGAAAAACTGTTTTTT. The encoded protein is CASSYFGGRVEKLFF.

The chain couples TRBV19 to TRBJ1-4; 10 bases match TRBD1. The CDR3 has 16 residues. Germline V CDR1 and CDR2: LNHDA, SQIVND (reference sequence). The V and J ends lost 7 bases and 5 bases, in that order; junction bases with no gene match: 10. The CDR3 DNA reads TGTGCCAGTACTAGACAACCGGGACAGGGGAATGAAAAACTGTTTTTT. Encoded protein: CASTRQPGQGNEKLFF.

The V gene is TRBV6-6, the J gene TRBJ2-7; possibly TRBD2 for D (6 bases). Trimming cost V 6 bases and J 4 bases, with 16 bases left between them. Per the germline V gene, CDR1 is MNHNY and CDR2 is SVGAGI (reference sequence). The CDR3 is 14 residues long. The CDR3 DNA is TGTGCCAGCAGGGGGACTTCACGGGGATACGAGCAGTACTTC. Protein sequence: CASRGTSRGYEQYF.

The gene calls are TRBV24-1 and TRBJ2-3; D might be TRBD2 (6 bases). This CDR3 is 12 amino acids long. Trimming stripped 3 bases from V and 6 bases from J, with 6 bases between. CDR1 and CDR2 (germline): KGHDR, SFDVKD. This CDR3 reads CATSDRGDTQYF. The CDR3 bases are TGTGCCACCAGTGATCGGGGGGATACGCAGTATTTT.

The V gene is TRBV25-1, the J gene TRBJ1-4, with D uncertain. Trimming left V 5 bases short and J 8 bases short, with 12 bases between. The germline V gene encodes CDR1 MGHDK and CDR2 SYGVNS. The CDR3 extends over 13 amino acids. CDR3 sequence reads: CASSLRGSEKLFF. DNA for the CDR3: TGTGCCAGCAGTTTACGGGGATCCGAAAAACTGTTTTTT.

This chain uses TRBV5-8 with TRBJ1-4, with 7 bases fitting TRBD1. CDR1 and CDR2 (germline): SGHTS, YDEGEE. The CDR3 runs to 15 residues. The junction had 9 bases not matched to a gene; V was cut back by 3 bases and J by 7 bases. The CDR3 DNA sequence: TGTGCCAGCAGCTGGAGACAGGGTATCAGTGAAAAACTGTTTTTT. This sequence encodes CASSWRQGISEKLFF. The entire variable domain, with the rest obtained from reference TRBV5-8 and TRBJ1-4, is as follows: EAGVTQSPTHLIKTRGQQATLRCSPISGHTSVYWYQQALGLGLQFLLWYDEGEERNRGNFPPRFSGRQFPNYSSELNVNALELEDSALYLCASSWRQGISEKLFFGSGTQLSVL.

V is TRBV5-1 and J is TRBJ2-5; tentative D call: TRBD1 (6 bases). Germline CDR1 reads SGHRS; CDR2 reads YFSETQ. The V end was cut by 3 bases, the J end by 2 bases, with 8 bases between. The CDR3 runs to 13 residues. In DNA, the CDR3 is TGCGCCAGCAGCTACAGGGTACAAGAGACCCAGTACTTC. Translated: CASSYRVQETQYF.

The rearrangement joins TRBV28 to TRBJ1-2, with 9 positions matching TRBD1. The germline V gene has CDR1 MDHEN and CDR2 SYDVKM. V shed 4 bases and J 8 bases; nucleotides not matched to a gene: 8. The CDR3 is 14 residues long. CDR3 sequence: CASSYPDRGGGYTF. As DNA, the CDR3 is TGTGCCAGCAGTTATCCGGACAGGGGAGGAGGCTACACCTTC.

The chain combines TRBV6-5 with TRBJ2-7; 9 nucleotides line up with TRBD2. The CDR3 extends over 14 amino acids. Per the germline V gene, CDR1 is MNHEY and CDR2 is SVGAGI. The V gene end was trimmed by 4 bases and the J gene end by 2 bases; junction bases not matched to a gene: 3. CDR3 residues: CASSLAGAAYEQYF. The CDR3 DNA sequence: TGTGCCAGCAGTTTAGCGGGGGCCGCCTACGAGCAGTACTTC.